This T cell receptor (beta chain) was sequenced during a study of spatial heterogeneity in lung cancer. Study overall: Alpha-chain sequences were detected in numbers that were consistently lower than beta-chain sequences. Study-wide points: Tumor mutation count correlated with how many alpha and beta TCRs expanded intratumorally.

The J segment lost 6 bases and the V segment lost 8 bases, leaving 7 bases of the junction unmatched. CDR3 length: 13 amino acids. Germline CDR1 and CDR2: ENHRY and SYGVKD. Individually, TCR cDNA molecules were each labelled with a unique molecular identifier. A single record per CDR3 protein comes from TCRdb applying MiXCR to the 5' RACE reads. In the table there are 100,000 to 110,000 distinct CDR3 sequences, 4% to 4.5% of which are singletons. Many counts were recorded for this clonotype. Its cognate antigen is unknown. The time point is: sample taken at primary tumor resection. The TCR was taken from a male donor with early-stage non-small cell lung cancer. The chain recombines TRBV10-3 with TRBJ2-7; 10 bases align to TRBD2. Here the sequenced sample was lung tumor tissue, taken at surgery. CDR3 sequence: CAIGSGRLGEQYF. CDR3 nucleotide sequence: TGTGCCATCGGTAGCGGGAGGCTCGGCGAGCAGTACTTC.